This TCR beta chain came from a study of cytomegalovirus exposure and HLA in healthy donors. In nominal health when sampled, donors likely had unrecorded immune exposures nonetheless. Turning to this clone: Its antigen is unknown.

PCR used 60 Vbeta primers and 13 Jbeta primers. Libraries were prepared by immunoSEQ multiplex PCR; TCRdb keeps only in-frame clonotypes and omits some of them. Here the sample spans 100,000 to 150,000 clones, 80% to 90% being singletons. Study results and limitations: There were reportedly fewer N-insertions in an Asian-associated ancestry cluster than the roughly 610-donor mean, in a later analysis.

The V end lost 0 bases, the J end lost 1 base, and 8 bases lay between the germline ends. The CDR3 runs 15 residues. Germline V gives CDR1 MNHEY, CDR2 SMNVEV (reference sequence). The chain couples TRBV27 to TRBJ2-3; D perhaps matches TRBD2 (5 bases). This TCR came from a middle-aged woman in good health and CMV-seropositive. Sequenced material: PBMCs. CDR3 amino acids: CASSLSRVGTDTQYF. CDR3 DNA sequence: TGTGCCAGCAGTTTATCGAGGGTTGGCACAGATACGCAGTATTTT.